The entry below gives a single T cell receptor (beta chain) sequence along with its context. V shed 2 bases and J shed 6 bases, with 22 bases lying between them. The CDR3 loop spans 17 amino acids. Germline loops: CDR1 SGHTA, CDR2 FQGNSA. These data originate in a study of beta chain features in type 1 diabetes. The entirety of the isolated RNA underwent reverse transcription, so expressed TCRB transcripts were sequenced. The protocol was immunoSEQ multiplex PCR, while the TCRdb copy is restricted to in-frame clones and leaves out a portion. Here the sample spans a few hundred thousand clones, 14% being singletons.

Material for sequencing was central memory CD4+ T cells from blood. The source is a man aged 25-45 years in good health. The chain uses TRBV7-2 and TRBJ1-2; possible D gene TRBD1, 6 bases. CDR3 in amino acids: CASSLRPGGMSDNGYTF. CDR3 DNA sequence: TGTGCCAGCAGCTTACGACCCGGGGGCATGTCGGACAATGGCTACACCTTC.